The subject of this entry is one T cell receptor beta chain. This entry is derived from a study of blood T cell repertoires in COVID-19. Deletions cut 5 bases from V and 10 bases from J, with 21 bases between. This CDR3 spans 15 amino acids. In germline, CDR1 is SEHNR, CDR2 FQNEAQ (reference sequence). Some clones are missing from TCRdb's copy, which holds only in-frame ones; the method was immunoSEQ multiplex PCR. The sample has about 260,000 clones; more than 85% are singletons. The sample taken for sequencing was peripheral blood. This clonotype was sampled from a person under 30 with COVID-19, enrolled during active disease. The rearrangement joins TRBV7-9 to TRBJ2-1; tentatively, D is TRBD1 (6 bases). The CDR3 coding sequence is TGTGCCAGCAGCACCCGGGACATCCTACCCTCCGAGCAGTTCTTC. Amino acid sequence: CASSTRDILPSEQFF.